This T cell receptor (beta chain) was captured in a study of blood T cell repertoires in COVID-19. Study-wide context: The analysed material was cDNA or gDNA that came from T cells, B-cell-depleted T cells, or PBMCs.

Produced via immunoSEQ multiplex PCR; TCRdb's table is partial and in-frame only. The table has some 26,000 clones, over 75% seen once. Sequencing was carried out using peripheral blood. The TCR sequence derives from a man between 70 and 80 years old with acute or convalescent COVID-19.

The CDR3 reads CASSQTGPNTEAFF. CDR3 nucleotide sequence: TGTGCCAGCAGTCAGACAGGGCCGAACACTGAAGCTTTCTTT. The genes are TRBV7-9 and TRBJ1-1, with 7 bases fitting TRBD1. V shed 6 bases and J 1 base; nucleotides not matched to a gene: 5. CDR3 length: 14 amino acids. Germline V gene sequence: CDR1 SEHNR, CDR2 FQNEAQ (reference sequence).